Following are 3 T cell receptor beta chains from one sample sequenced in a study of cytomegalovirus exposure and HLA in healthy donors. The PCR used 60 Vbeta and 13 Jbeta primers. Profiling relied on immunoSEQ multiplex PCR, and the TCRdb table lists in-frame clones only, not all of them. The sample has tens of thousands of clones, around 75% seen once. Sequencing was carried out using PBMCs. The receptors shown here come from a man aged 60 to 69 in good health and CMV-seropositive.

The chain employs TRBV5-1 and TRBJ1-2; D is possibly TRBD1 (6 bases). The CDR3 spans 20 residues. V dropped 4 bases and J dropped 0 bases, with 28 bases sitting between them. The V gene's germline CDR1 is SGHRS and CDR2 YFSETQ. DNA for the CDR3: TGCGCCAGCAGCCACCAGTGGGTGAGCGAGACAGGCGTGTCTAACTATGGCTACACCTTC. Amino acid sequence: CASSHQWVSETGVSNYGYTF.

This chain connects TRBV13 to TRBJ2-7, with 7 positions matching TRBD2. CDR3 length equals 15 residues. J was trimmed by 1 base and V by 4 bases; bases with no gene match: 7. Germline CDR1 is PRHDT and CDR2 is FYEKMQ (reference sequence). The CDR3 here is CASSWSGISSYEQYF. The CDR3 nucleotides read TGTGCCAGCAGCTGGAGCGGGATTTCGTCCTACGAGCAGTACTTC.

This clone has only a few counts. V is TRBV27 and J is TRBJ1-1; D uncertain. CDR1 is MNHEY and CDR2 is SMNVEV in the germline V gene (reference sequence). Trimming removed 5 bases at V and 5 bases at J, with 21 bases between. CDR3 length: 16 residues. This chain's CDR3 is CASSLYHIGTRTEAFF. Written as DNA, the CDR3 is TGTGCCAGCAGTCTCTACCATATTGGTACCCGTACTGAAGCTTTCTTT.